A single sample is the source of the 29 T cell receptor beta chains below, sequenced in a study of regulatory T cells in long-lasting Graves disease (dated by TCRdb to about 2021). Libraries were made using multiplex PCR. Sequencing was performed on an Illumina HiSeq 4000. CDR3 regions were amplified by Arm-PCR with iRepertoire HTBI primers to construct TCR beta libraries. Using fastp trimming at Q25 and MiXCR clonotype assembly, TCRdb reanalyzed the public sequencing data and kept in-frame beta chains. CDR3 protein duplicates are merged, each entry listing the most common genes and DNA. The sample yields around 500,000 distinct CDR3 sequences; more than 10% were counted once. The ten largest clones capture roughly 9.3% of the sample. Reading the label with the study, this specimen's time point is: newly diagnosed GD, antithyroid drugs for less than 3 months. For both TCR sequencing and RNA sequencing, RNA was extracted from PBMCs using TRIzol.

These same data were also listed under a study on T cells in Graves' hyperthyroidism and ophthalmopathy.

The starting material was peripheral blood mononuclear cells (PBMCs), obtained at new diagnosis, from a patient treated with antithyroid drugs. These receptors all come from a woman aged 25-40 years with Graves disease. Donor details come from another sample of the same person, matched by shared clones.

The rearrangement uses TRBV7-2 and TRBJ2-1; 9 positions match TRBD2. The J call may be incorrect, as the DNA end agrees better with TRBJ2-5. Looked up from germline, CDR1 is SGHTA and CDR2 is FQGNSA. This CDR3 has 17 amino acids. The CDR3, as DNA: TGTGCCAGCAGCTTAGGGGTGATAGCGGGGGACCAAGAGACCCAGTACTTC. Its translation is CASSLGVIAGDQETQYF.

This clonotype was observed many times. The gene calls are TRBV11-2 and TRBJ2-4, with 13 bases that match TRBD2. Germline V gene data show CDR1 as SGHAT and CDR2 as FQNNGV. The CDR3 is made up of 18 amino acids. Trimming took 6 bases from V and 0 from J; bases not matched to a gene: 8. The CDR3 here is CASSRLAGGPLAKNIQYF. The CDR3 DNA is TGTGCCAGCAGTAGACTAGCGGGGGGACCCTTAGCCAAAAACATTCAGTACTTC.

In its sample, this clonotype was seen many times. As DNA, the CDR3 is TGTGCCAGCAGAAAGCCGTACGGACAGGGCGATCAGCCCCAGCATTTT. Encoded protein: CASRKPYGQGDQPQHF. The chain carries TRBV28 and TRBJ1-5; 8 bases align to TRBD1. The CDR3 loop spans 16 amino acids. Germline V gives CDR1 MDHEN, CDR2 SYDVKM. Trimming removed 6 bases from V and 5 bases from J; junction bases left unmatched: 12.

This clonotype turned up a few times. The genes are TRBV6-1 and TRBJ1-5; maybe TRBD1 (6 bases). CDR1 MNHNS and CDR2 SASEGT come from the germline V gene. The ends were cut back, 5 bases at V and 4 bases at J, with 12 bases in the middle. The CDR3 spans 14 residues. Written as DNA, the CDR3 is TGTGCCAGCAGTCGCAGGGGACGGAATCAGCCCCAGCATTTT. Protein: CASSRRGRNQPQHF.

This clonotype was found many times. This chain uses TRBV5-1 with TRBJ2-7, with TRBD1 identical over 7 bases. The CDR3 has 14 amino acids. With V trimmed by 3 bases and J by 2 bases, 5 bases remained unmatched. Germline loops: CDR1 SGHRS, CDR2 YFSETQ. CDR3: CASSYGTDPYEQYF. The CDR3 nucleotides read TGCGCCAGCAGCTACGGGACAGATCCCTACGAGCAGTACTTC.

Details on this clonotype: A clone one base away is much larger, so this may be a read error. This chain links TRBV7-8 with TRBJ1-1; D gene unclear. The CDR3 loop spans 14 amino acids. Germline values: CDR1 SGHVS, CDR2 FQNEAQ. CDR3 coding DNA: TGTGCCGGCAGCCCAGACCCGGCCACCACTGAAGCTTTCTTT. It yields the protein CAGSPDPATTEAFF. The full variable domain, in which reference TRBV7-8 and TRBJ1-1 provide the parts outside the CDR3, is GAGVSQSPRYKVAKRGQDVALRCDPISGHVSLFWYQQALGQGPEFLTYFQNEAQLDKSGLPSDRFFAERPEGSVSTLKIQRTQQEDSAVYLCAGSPDPATTEAFFGQGTRLTVV.

In this sample, this clonotype turned up many times. This rearrangement joins TRBV28 to TRBJ1-5, with unresolved D. Trimming removed 7 bases from V and 4 bases from J, with 14 bases in between. Germline V gene data show CDR1 as MDHEN and CDR2 as SYDVKM. The CDR3 sequence is 14 residues long. CDR3 in DNA: TGTGCCAGCACCCAAATGGCCGGAAATCAGCCCCAGCATTTT. Translating gives CASTQMAGNQPQHF.

This clonotype was seen ten or more times. This chain uses TRBV20-1 with TRBJ1-2; 7 bases agree with TRBD1. In germline, CDR1 is DFQATT, CDR2 SNEGSKA (reference sequence). The CDR3 has 13 residues. Germline trimming cut 4 bases from V and 4 bases from J; bases unmatched to any gene: 6. The CDR3 nucleotides are TGCAGTGCTACGAACAGGGGATTCTATGGCTACACCTTC. Protein sequence: CSATNRGFYGYTF.

This chain uses TRBV15 with TRBJ1-1; TRBD1 aligns across 7 bases. Germline CDR1 reads LNHNV; CDR2 reads YYDKDF (reference sequence). V trimming: 6 bases; J trimming: 2 bases; junction bases outside the gene matches: 6. The CDR3 loop spans 14 amino acids. CDR3 in amino acids: CATRSNRGNTEAFF. In nucleotides, the CDR3 is TGTGCCACCAGATCCAACAGGGGCAACACTGAAGCTTTCTTT.

There are many counts of this clonotype. The chain has TRBV11-2 and TRBJ2-7, with 10 bases that match TRBD2. Germline V lookup: CDR1 SGHAT, CDR2 FQNNGV. The CDR3 is 20 amino acids. V shed 2 bases and J 4 bases; nucleotides not matched to a gene: 20. The CDR3 loop reads CASSLSPGRVDGTSAYEQYF. The CDR3 region has the DNA TGTGCCAGCAGCTTATCGCCGGGGAGGGTAGATGGGACTAGCGCGTACGAGCAGTACTTC. The whole variable domain, filled in from reference TRBV11-2 and TRBJ2-7, reads EAGVAQSPRYKIIEKRQSVAFWCNPISGHATLYWYQQILGQGPKLLIQFQNNGVVDDSQLPKDRFSAERLKGVDSTLKIQPAKLEDSAVYLCASSLSPGRVDGTSAYEQYFGPGTRLTVT.

The chain combines TRBV9 with TRBJ2-7; D is possibly TRBD2 (6 bases). Between the trimmed V and J ends, which lost 0 bases and 2 bases, there was a span of 12 bases. There are 15 residues in the CDR3. The germline V gene has CDR1 SGDLS and CDR2 YYNGEE. This chain's CDR3 is CASSVGNSGPYEQYF. Written as DNA, the CDR3 is TGTGCCAGCAGCGTAGGTAATAGCGGCCCCTACGAGCAGTACTTC.

This clonotype was recorded at least ten times. The genes are TRBV5-6 and TRBJ1-3; perhaps TRBD1 as D (5 bases). There are 14 residues in the CDR3. V was trimmed by 2 bases and J by 3 bases, leaving 9 bases between them. Germline CDR1 and CDR2: SGHDT and YYEEEE. The chain's CDR3 is CASSFQGGGNTIYF. Here the CDR3 DNA reads TGTGCCAGCAGCTTCCAGGGTGGTGGAAACACCATATATTTT.

About this clonotype itself: The junction departs from germline at one end; a sequencing error may be responsible. The chain uses TRBV4-2 and TRBJ1-2; possible D gene TRBD1, 5 bases. Germline V gene data show CDR1 as LGHNA and CDR2 as YNFKEQ. This CDR3 has 15 residues. The CDR3 DNA reads as TGTGCCAGCAGCCAACCTCAGGGAGGAGAGTATGGCTACGCCTTC. Translated, it gives CASSQPQGGEYGYAF.

This clonotype was counted many times. This chain uses TRBV10-3 with TRBJ2-4; 9 nucleotides line up with TRBD2. There are 14 residues in the CDR3. Germline CDR1 and CDR2: ENHRY and SYGVKD. Trimming took 3 bases from V and 3 from J; bases not matched to a gene: 0. CDR3 loop: CAISDSGGKNIQYF. For the CDR3, the DNA is TGTGCCATCAGTGATAGCGGGGGCAAAAACATTCAGTACTTC.

The chain uses TRBV9 and TRBJ1-1, with 7 bases aligning to TRBD1. Germline V gene data show CDR1 as SGDLS and CDR2 as YYNGEE. V lost 4 bases to trimming and J lost 5 bases; unmatched junction nucleotides: 11. This CDR3 is built from 15 residues. CDR3 sequence (DNA): TGTGCCAGCAGCCCACATCACGGGACAGCGACTGAAGCTTTCTTT. Amino acid sequence: CASSPHHGTATEAFF.

The gene calls are TRBV24-1 and TRBJ2-1; D is unclear. Trimming stripped 3 bases from V and 4 bases from J, with 18 bases between. The CDR3 runs to 17 residues. CDR1 KGHDR and CDR2 SFDVKD come from the germline V gene. CDR3: CATSDQDLVGKYNEQFF. The CDR3 nucleotides read TGTGCCACCAGTGATCAGGATTTAGTGGGGAAGTACAATGAGCAGTTCTTC.

This clonotype was picked up many times. The chain links TRBV11-2 to TRBJ2-7; no reliable D call. Germline V CDR1 and CDR2: SGHAT, FQNNGV. This CDR3 contains 11 residues. V dropped 3 bases and J dropped 5 bases, with 5 bases sitting between them. In nucleotides, the CDR3 is TGTGCCAGCAGCTTTTTGAACGAGCAGTACTTC. Translated: CASSFLNEQYF.

The table lists this clonotype with many counts. V and J are TRBV3-1 and TRBJ2-7; TRBD1 agrees at 10 bases. The germline gives CDR1 LGHDT, CDR2 YNNKEL (reference sequence). This CDR3 contains 15 residues. With V trimmed by 1 base and J by 4 bases, 4 bases remained unmatched. CDR3 protein: CASSQASGQGYEQYF. CDR3 DNA sequence: TGTGCCAGCAGCCAAGCCTCGGGACAGGGGTACGAGCAGTACTTC.

This clonotype was counted at least ten times. This chain links TRBV7-7 with TRBJ1-1; no firm D call. The CDR3 loop spans 13 amino acids. V gave up 5 bases and J gave up 2 bases, with 9 bases separating them. The germline gives CDR1 SSHAT, CDR2 FNYEAQ (reference sequence). The DNA of the CDR3 is TGTGCCAGCAGCGCCGACGAAAACACTGAAGCTTTCTTT. This sequence encodes CASSADENTEAFF.

This clonotype was seen ten or more times. The chain couples TRBV27 to TRBJ2-2; D possibly corresponds to TRBD1 (5 bases). The CDR3 covers 16 residues. Germline lookup yields CDR1 MNHEY and CDR2 SMNVEV (reference sequence). V lost 4 bases to trimming and J lost 5 bases, with 17 bases between them. The CDR3 sequence is CASSSRQKILTGELFF. CDR3 bases: TGTGCCAGCAGTTCCCGACAGAAAATCCTGACCGGGGAGCTGTTTTTT.

This clonotype was detected ten times or more. Here the CDR3 DNA reads TGTGCCAGCAGCAGGGACGTCTATGGCTACACCTTC. It encodes CASSRDVYGYTF. The gene calls are TRBV7-9 and TRBJ1-2; possibly TRBD1 for D (5 bases). The CDR3 consists of 12 residues. Germline V gene data show CDR1 as SEHNR and CDR2 as FQNEAQ (reference sequence). The ends were cut back, 5 bases at V and 4 bases at J, with 8 bases in the middle.

The gene calls are TRBV19 and TRBJ1-2; D is perhaps TRBD1 (6 bases). The CDR3 length is 14 residues. In germline, CDR1 is LNHDA, CDR2 SQIVND (reference sequence). Trimming removed 10 bases at V and 2 bases at J, with 17 bases between. In DNA, the CDR3 is TGTGCCAAAAGAAACAGGGATCGCAACTATGGCTACACCTTC. Protein sequence: CAKRNRDRNYGYTF.

This clonotype has a count of ten or more. V gene TRBV28 combines with J gene TRBJ1-5; D unclear. V was cut by 3 bases and J by 0 bases, with 18 bases left in between. Germline V gives CDR1 MDHEN, CDR2 SYDVKM. The CDR3 sequence is 18 residues long. CDR3 amino acids: CASSFQSADLNSNQPQHF. CDR3 DNA: TGTGCCAGCAGTTTTCAGTCGGCAGATCTAAATAGCAATCAGCCCCAGCATTTT.

The table lists this clonotype with a few counts. Just one base apart from a much larger clone, this may be a read error. This chain connects TRBV10-3 to TRBJ2-7, with D perhaps given as TRBD1 or TRBD2 (5 bases each). The CDR3 spans 14 residues. Germline-derived CDR1 and CDR2 are ENHRY and SYGVKD. Trimming pared 6 bases from V and 3 bases from J, leaving 15 bases between. CDR3 in DNA: TGTGCCATCAGGGCCGAGGGGCTGTACTACGAGCAGTACTTC. Its translation is CAIRAEGLYYEQYF.

This clonotype was seen at least ten times. The chain uses TRBV7-2 and TRBJ2-5, with 8 bases matching TRBD2. The germline CDR1 and CDR2 sequences are SGHTA and FQGNSA. The CDR3 totals 14 residues. V was clipped by 5 bases and J by 4 bases; unmatched bases: 6. As DNA, the CDR3 is TGTGCCAGCAGCACCGGGGGGGGTCTAGAGACCCAGTACTTC. It codes for CASSTGGGLETQYF.

Ten or more counts support this clonotype. This chain connects TRBV4-2 to TRBJ2-1; 8 bases align to TRBD2. CDR1 LGHNA and CDR2 YNFKEQ come from the germline V gene. This CDR3 contains 17 residues. V was clipped by 0 bases and J by 0 bases; unmatched bases: 4. As DNA, the CDR3 is TGTGCCAGCAGCCAAGACATTACTAGCGGCTCCTACAATGAGCAGTTCTTC. Translation gives CASSQDITSGSYNEQFF.

The sample holds many counts of this clonotype. The chain carries TRBV5-1 and TRBJ1-2; no clear D. Per germline, CDR1 SGHRS and CDR2 YFSETQ. The CDR3 has 19 residues. Trimming left V 6 bases short and J 2 bases short, with 29 bases between. The CDR3 is CASKRETYDQTPWNYGYTF. CDR3 DNA: TGCGCCAGCAAGAGGGAGACCTATGACCAAACGCCTTGGAACTATGGCTACACCTTC.

The V call is TRBV4-3, the J call TRBJ2-7; D is unresolved. This CDR3 contains 15 residues. The V end lost 1 base, the J end lost 9 bases, and 19 bases lay between the germline ends. The V gene's germline CDR1 is LGHNA and CDR2 YSLEER. The CDR3 DNA is TGCGCCAGCAGCCAAGCGAAGACTCTGTCGTTTCGGCAGTACTTC. Amino acids: CASSQAKTLSFRQYF.

This clonotype was recorded at least ten times. The gene calls are TRBV9 and TRBJ2-3; TRBD2 might be the D (6 bases). This CDR3 has 16 amino acids. Trimming took off 2 bases at V and 2 bases at J, with 15 bases between the two ends. Germline lookup yields CDR1 SGDLS and CDR2 YYNGEE. The CDR3 DNA reads TGTGCCAGCAGCGTTCGGTCTAGCGAAGACACAGATACGCAGTATTTT. This encodes CASSVRSSEDTDTQYF.